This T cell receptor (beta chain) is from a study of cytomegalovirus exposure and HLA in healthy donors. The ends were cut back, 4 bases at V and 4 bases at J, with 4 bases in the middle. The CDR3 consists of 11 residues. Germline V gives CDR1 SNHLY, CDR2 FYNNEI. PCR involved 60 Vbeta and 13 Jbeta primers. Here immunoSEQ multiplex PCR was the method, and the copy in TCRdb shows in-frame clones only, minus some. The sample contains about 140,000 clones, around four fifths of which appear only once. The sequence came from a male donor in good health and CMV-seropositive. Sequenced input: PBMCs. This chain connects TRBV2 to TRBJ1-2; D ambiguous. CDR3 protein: CASSVGYGYTF. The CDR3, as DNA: TGTGCCAGCAGTGTCGGCTATGGCTACACCTTC. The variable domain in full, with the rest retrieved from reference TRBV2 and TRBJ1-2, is EPEVTQTPSHQVTQMGQEVILRCVPISNHLYFYWYRQILGQKVEFLVSFYNNEISEKSEIFDDQFSVERPDGSNFTLKIRSTKLEDSAMYFCASSVGYGYTFGSGTRLTVV.